This passage covers 11 T cell receptor beta chains from one sample sequenced in a study of T cells expressing NK-cell markers. TCRdb reprocessed the 5' RACE reads and keeps a single row for each CDR3 protein, giving no DNA. The sample totals 130,000 to 150,000 distinct CDR3 sequences. Material: blood T cells: a sorted CD56 or NKG2C T cell subset, CD4+ or CD8+ T cells, or bulk PBMC T cells (not recorded which). These receptors were collected from a man aged 18 to 35 in good health.

This rearrangement joins TRBV20-1 to TRBJ2-1. CDR1 is DFQATT and CDR2 is SNEGSKA in the germline V gene (reference sequence). This CDR3 spans 14 amino acids. Here the CDR3 reads CSASGTPWGNEQFF.

This chain uses TRBV12-3 or TRBV12-4 with TRBJ2-2; TCRdb's assignment of TRBD2 cannot be checked, as there is no DNA. The CDR3 consists of 16 residues. The CDR3 here is CASNHLSGKVGGELFF.

This chain joins TRBV4-1 and TRBJ2-3. This CDR3 has 13 residues. Germline assignment: CDR1 MGHRA and CDR2 YSYEKL. The CDR3 loop is CASSQDQADTQYF.

The CDR3 sequence: CASSFLLAGGQREQFF. The V and J genes are TRBV5-6 and TRBJ2-1; without DNA, the TCRdb call of TRBD2 cannot be checked. The CDR3 is 16 residues long. Germline lookup yields CDR1 SGHDT and CDR2 YYEEEE.

The chain recombines TRBV29-1 with TRBJ2-1; lacking DNA, the TRBD2 call made by TCRdb goes unchecked. Germline V gene data show CDR1 as SQVTM and CDR2 as ANQGSEA. The CDR3 consists of 14 residues. The CDR3 region is CSVSGTRLYNEQFF.

The chain is built from TRBV28 and TRBJ2-1; as DNA is missing, the TRBD2 call by TCRdb cannot be tested. CDR3 length: 15 residues. The germline gives CDR1 MDHEN, CDR2 SYDVKM. CDR3 region: CASSLFGGADNEQFF.

The rearrangement uses TRBV15 and TRBJ2-2; TCRdb indicates TRBD1, and absent DNA this call remains unverified. CDR1 is LNHNV, CDR2 YYDKDF, per germline (reference sequence). This CDR3 is built from 14 residues. The CDR3 spells CATSRDPSPGELFF.

This CDR3 is CASSPDPGGFGNEQYF. The J gene is TRBJ2-7, the V gene TRBV9; TCRdb's assignment of TRBD1 cannot be checked, as there is no DNA. The CDR3 totals 16 residues. Germline V gene sequence: CDR1 SGDLS, CDR2 YYNGEE.

V and J are TRBV6-2 or TRBV6-3 and TRBJ2-1; without DNA, the TCRdb call of TRBD2 cannot be checked. The CDR3 is 13 amino acids. In germline, CDR1 is MNHEY, CDR2 SVGEGT. CDR3 residues: CASSKREGNEQFF.

The V call is TRBV12-3 or TRBV12-4, the J call TRBJ2-2. This CDR3 spans 12 amino acids. The CDR3 loop is CASSPGPGELFF.

The V and J genes are TRBV28 and TRBJ1-3; the TCRdb call, TRBD1, lacks DNA for checking. There are 17 residues in the CDR3. Germline lookup yields CDR1 MDHEN and CDR2 SYDVKM. Here the CDR3 reads CASSPHDRGHGGNTIYF. Together with reference TRBV28 and TRBJ1-3, the CDR3 gives the full variable domain: DVKVTQSSRYLVKRTGEKVFLECVQDMDHENMFWYRQDPGLGLRLIYFSYDVKMKEKGDIPEGYSVSREKKERFSLILESASTNQTSMYLCASSPHDRGHGGNTIYFGEGSWLTVV.